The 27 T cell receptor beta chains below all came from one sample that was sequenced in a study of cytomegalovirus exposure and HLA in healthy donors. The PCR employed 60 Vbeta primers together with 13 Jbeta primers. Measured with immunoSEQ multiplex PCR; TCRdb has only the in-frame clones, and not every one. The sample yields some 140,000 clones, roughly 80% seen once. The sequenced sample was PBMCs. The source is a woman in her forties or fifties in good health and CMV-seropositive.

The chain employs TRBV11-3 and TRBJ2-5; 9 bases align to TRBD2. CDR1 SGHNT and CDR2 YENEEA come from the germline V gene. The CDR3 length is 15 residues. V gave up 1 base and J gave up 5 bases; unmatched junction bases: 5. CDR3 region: CASSLGQLAGETQYF. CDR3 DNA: TGTGCCAGCAGCTTAGGGCAGCTAGCGGGGGAGACCCAGTACTTC.

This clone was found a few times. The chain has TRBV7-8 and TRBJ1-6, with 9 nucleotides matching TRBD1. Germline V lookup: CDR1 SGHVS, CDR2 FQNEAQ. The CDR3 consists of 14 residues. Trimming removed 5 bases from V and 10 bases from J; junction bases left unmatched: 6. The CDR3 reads CASSLGQGGSPLHF. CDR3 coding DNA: TGTGCCAGCAGCCTGGGACAGGGAGGGTCACCCCTCCACTTT.

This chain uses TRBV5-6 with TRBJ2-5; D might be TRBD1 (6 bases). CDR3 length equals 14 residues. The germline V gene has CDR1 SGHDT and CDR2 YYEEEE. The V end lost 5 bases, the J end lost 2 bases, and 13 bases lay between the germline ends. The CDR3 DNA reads TGTGCCAGCAGGTTACAGGGATTACAAGAGACCCAGTACTTC. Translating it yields CASRLQGLQETQYF. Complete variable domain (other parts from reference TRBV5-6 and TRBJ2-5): DAGVTQSPTHLIKTRGQQVTLRCSPKSGHDTVSWYQQALGQGPQFIFQYYEEEERQRGNFPDRFSGHQFPNYSSELNVNALLLGDSALYLCASRLQGLQETQYFGPGTRLLVL.

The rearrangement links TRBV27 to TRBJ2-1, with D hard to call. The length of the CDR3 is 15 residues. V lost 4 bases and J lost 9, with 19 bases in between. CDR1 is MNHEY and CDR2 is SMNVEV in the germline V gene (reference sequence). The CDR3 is CASSSPAWVAGEQFF. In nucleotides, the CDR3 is TGTGCCAGCAGTTCCCCCGCCTGGGTAGCTGGTGAGCAGTTCTTC.

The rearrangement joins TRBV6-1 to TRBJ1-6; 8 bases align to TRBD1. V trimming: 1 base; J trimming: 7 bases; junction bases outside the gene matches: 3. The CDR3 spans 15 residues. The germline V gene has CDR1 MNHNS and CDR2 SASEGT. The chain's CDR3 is CASSEGPGGNSPLHF. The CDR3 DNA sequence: TGTGCCAGCAGTGAAGGTCCAGGGGGCAATTCACCCCTCCACTTT.

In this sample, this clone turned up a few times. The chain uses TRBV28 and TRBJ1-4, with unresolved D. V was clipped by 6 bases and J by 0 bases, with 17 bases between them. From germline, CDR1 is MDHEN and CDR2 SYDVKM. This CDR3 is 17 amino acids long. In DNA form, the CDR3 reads TGTGCCAGCAGACCGCAGGTCAAACTTGCAACTAATGAAAAACTGTTTTTT. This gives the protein CASRPQVKLATNEKLFF.

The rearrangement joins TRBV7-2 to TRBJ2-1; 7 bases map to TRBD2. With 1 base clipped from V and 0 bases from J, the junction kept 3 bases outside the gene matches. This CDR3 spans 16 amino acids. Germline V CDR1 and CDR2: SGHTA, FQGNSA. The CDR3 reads CASSLDGGNSYNEQFF. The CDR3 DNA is TGTGCCAGCAGCTTAGACGGGGGGAACTCCTACAATGAGCAGTTCTTC.

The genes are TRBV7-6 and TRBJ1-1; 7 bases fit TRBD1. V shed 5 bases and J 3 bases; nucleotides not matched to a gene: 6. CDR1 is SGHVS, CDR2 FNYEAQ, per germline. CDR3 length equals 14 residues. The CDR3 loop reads CASSQGTAYTEAFF. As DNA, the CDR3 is TGTGCCAGCAGCCAAGGGACAGCCTACACTGAAGCTTTCTTT.

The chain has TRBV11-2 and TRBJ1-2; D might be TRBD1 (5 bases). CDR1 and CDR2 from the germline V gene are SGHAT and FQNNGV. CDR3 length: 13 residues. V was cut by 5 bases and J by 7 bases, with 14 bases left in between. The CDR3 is CASSPAGEGGYTF. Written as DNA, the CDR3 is TGTGCCAGCAGCCCAGCGGGGGAAGGTGGCTACACCTTC.

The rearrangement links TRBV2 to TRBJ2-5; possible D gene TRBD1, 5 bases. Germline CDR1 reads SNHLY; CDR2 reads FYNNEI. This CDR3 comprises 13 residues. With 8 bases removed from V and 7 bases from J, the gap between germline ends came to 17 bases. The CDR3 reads CASFTDERGTQYF. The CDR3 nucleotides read TGTGCCAGCTTTACTGATGAAAGGGGGACCCAGTACTTC.

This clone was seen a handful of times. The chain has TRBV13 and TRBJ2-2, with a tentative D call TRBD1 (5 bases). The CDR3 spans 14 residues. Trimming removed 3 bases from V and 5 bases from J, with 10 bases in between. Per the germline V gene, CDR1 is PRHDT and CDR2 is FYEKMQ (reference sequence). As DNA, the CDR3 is TGTGCCAGCAGCTTTTTCAGGGAAACCGGGGAGCTGTTTTTT. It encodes CASSFFRETGELFF.

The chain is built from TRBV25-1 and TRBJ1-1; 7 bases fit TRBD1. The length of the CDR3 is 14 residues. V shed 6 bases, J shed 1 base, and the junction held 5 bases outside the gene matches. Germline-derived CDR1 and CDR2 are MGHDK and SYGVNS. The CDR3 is CASSQTGSNTEAFF. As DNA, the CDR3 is TGTGCCAGCAGCCAGACAGGGTCGAACACTGAAGCTTTCTTT. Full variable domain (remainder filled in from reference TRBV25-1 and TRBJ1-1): EADIYQTPRYLVIGTGKKITLECSQTMGHDKMYWYQQDPGMELHLIHYSYGVNSTEKGDLSSESTVSRIRTEHFPLTLESARPSHTSQYLCASSQTGSNTEAFFGQGTRLTVV.

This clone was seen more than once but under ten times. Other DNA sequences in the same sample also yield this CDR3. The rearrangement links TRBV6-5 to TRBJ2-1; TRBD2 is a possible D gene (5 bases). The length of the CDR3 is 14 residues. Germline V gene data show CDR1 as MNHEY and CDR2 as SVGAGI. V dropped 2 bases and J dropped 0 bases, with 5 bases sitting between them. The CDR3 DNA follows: TGTGCCAGCAGTTACGAGGGCTCCTACAATGAGCAGTTCTTC. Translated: CASSYEGSYNEQFF.

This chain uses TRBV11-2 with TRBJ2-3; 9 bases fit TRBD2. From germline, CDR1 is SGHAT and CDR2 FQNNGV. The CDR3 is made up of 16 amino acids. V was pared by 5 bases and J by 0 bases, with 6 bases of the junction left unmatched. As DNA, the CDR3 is TGTGCCAGCAGCATTAGCGGGAGAACTAGCACAGATACGCAGTATTTT. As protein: CASSISGRTSTDTQYF.

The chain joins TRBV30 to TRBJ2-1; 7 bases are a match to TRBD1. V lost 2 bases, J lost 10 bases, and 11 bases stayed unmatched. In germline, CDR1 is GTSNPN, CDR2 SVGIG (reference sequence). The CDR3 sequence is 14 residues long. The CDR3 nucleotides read TGTGCCTGGAGTCAGGGGACAGCAGGGTCGGAGCAGTTCTTC. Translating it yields CAWSQGTAGSEQFF.

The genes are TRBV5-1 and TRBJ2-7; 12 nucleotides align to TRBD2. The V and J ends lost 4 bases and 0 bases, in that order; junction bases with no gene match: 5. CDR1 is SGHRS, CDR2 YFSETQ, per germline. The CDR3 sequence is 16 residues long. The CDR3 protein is CASSPRTSGVSYEQYF. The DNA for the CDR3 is TGCGCCAGCAGCCCAAGGACTAGCGGGGTCTCCTACGAGCAGTACTTC.

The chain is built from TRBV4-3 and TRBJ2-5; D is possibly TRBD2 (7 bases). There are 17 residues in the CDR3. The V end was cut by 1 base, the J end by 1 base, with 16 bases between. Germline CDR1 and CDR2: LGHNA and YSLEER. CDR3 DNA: TGCGCCAGCAGCCAAGGCACAGGGAGGGGAGGCCAAGAGACCCAGTACTTC. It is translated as CASSQGTGRGGQETQYF.

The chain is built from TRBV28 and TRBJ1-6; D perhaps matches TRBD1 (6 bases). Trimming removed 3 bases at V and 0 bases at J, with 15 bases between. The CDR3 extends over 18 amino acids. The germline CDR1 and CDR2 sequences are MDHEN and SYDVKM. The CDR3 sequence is CASSLSTGISSYNSPLHF. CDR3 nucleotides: TGTGCCAGCAGTTTGTCTACAGGGATCAGCTCCTATAATTCACCCCTCCACTTT.

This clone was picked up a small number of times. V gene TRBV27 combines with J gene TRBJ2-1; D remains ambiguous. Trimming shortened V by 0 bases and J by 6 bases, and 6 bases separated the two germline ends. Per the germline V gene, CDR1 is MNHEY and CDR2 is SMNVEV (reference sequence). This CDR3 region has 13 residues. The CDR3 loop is CASSLSPGNEQFF. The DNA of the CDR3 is TGTGCCAGCAGTTTATCGCCAGGCAATGAGCAGTTCTTC.

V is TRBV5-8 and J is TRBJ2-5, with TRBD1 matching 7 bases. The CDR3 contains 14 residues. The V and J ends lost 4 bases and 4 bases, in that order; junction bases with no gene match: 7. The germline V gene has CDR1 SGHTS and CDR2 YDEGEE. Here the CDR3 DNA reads TGTGCCAGCAGCGAAAAACAGGGGATAGAGACCCAGTACTTC. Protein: CASSEKQGIETQYF. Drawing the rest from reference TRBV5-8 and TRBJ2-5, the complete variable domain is EAGVTQSPTHLIKTRGQQATLRCSPISGHTSVYWYQQALGLGLQFLLWYDEGEERNRGNFPPRFSGRQFPNYSSELNVNALELEDSALYLCASSEKQGIETQYFGPGTRLLVL.

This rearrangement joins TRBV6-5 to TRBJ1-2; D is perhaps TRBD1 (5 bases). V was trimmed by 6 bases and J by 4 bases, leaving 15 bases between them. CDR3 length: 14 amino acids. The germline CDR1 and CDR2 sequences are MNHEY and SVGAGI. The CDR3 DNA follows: TGTGCCAGCAGCAAAAGCCGGGACTCCTATGGCTACACCTTC. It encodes CASSKSRDSYGYTF.

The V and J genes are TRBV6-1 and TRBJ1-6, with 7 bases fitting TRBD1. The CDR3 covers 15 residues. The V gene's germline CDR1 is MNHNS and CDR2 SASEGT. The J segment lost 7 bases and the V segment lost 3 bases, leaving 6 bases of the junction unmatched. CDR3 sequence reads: CASSEQGQSNSPLHF. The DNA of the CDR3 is TGTGCCAGCAGTGAGCAGGGACAGTCAAATTCACCCCTCCACTTT.

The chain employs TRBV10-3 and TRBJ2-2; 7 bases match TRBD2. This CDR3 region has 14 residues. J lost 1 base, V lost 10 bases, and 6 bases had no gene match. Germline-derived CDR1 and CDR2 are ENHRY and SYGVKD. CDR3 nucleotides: TGTGCCACGAGCTTAGCGGGGAACACCGGGGAGCTGTTTTTT. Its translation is CATSLAGNTGELFF.

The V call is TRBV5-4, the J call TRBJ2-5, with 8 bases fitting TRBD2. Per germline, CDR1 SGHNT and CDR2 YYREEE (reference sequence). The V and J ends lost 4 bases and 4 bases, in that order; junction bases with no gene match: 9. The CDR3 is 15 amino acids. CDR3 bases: TGTGCCAGCAGCCCCCAAGCGGGGGTCGGAGAGACCCAGTACTTC. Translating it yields CASSPQAGVGETQYF.

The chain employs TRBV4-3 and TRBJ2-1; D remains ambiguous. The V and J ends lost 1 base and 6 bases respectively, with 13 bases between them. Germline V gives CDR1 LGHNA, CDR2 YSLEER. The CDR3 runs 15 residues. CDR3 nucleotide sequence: TGCGCCAGCAGCCAAGTCTTTGACTTTCTCAATGAGCAGTTCTTC. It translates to CASSQVFDFLNEQFF.

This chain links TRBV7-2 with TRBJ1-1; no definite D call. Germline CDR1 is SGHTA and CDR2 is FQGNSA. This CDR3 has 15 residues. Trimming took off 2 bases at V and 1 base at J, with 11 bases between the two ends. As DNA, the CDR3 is TGTGCCAGCAGCTTAATGCCACAACCGAACACTGAAGCTTTCTTT. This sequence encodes CASSLMPQPNTEAFF.

This chain's CDR3 is CASSLEGDYGYTF. The CDR3 nucleotides are TGTGCCAGCAGCTTGGAGGGGGACTATGGCTACACCTTC. V gene TRBV5-4 combines with J gene TRBJ1-2, with a weak D call TRBD1 (6 bases). The CDR3 is 13 residues long. V was clipped by 0 bases and J by 3 bases, with 6 bases between them. CDR1 SGHNT and CDR2 YYREEE come from the germline V gene (reference sequence). The full variable domain, completed using reference TRBV5-4 and TRBJ1-2, is ETGVTQSPTHLIKTRGQQVTLRCSSQSGHNTVSWYQQALGQGPQFIFQYYREEENGRGNFPPRFSGLQFPNYSSELNVNALELDDSALYLCASSLEGDYGYTFGSGTRLTVV.